This entry describes one T cell receptor beta chain. Trimming stripped 7 bases from V and 2 bases from J, with 8 bases between. The CDR3 runs 13 residues. Germline CDR1 reads KGHDR; CDR2 reads SFDVKD. These data are taken from a study of blood T cell repertoires in COVID-19. Study as a whole: Some COVID-19 samples were acute and others convalescent; all came from the United States, Italy and Spain. PBMCs, B-cell-depleted T cells, or T cells were the source of the cDNA or gDNA that made up the material.

Original handling: Reference gene primer amplification in the assay estimated nucleated cell counts. Produced via immunoSEQ multiplex PCR; TCRdb's table is partial and in-frame only. The V and J calls and clone size are taken from that table; D and trimming were inferred from the DNA. The sample shows about 160,000 clones, around 90% of them seen only once. This sequence originates from a woman aged 55 to 70 who had recovered from COVID-19. This chain joins TRBV24-1 and TRBJ1-3, with D perhaps matching TRBD1 (6 bases). Sequenced sample: peripheral blood. CDR3: CATSGQPGNTIYF. The CDR3 bases are TGTGCCACCAGCGGACAGCCTGGAAACACCATATATTTT.